This entry features one TCR beta chain sequence. Antigen specificity is unknown. The entry originates in a study of T-cell memory formation after mild COVID-19. For the study at large: TCR clusters largely stayed donor specific.

This CDR3 has 16 amino acids. Germline V gene data show CDR1 as SEHNR and CDR2 as FQNEAQ (reference sequence). The junction had 1 base not matched to a gene; V was cut back by 3 bases and J by 1 base. Findings and caveats of the study: The finding that pre-infection memory included some responding clones suggested that cross-reactive memory joined. CM and EM subsets held most contracting CD4+ clones; EMRA held CD8+ ones. CD4/CD8 balance held among clones contracting day 15 to 85, and later expanders leaned CD4+.

MiXCR, applied by TCRdb to the 5' RACE reads, yields one record per CDR3 protein. This table has 400,000 to 500,000 distinct CDR3 sequences, roughly 20% appearing once. This clonotype originated in an adult woman who had mild COVID-19 (a few samples of this study predate the infection). Cell type and time point are not known. The sequenced material came from PBMCs or a T cell subset sorted from them (not recorded which). The chain links TRBV7-9 to TRBJ2-2; 11 nucleotides line up with TRBD2. This CDR3 is CASSFTSGGNTGELFF. The DNA of the CDR3 is TGTGCCAGCAGCTTTACTAGCGGGGGGAACACCGGGGAGCTGTTTTTT.